The 8 T cell receptor beta chains listed next were all sequenced from one sample in a study of cytotoxic CD8 clonotypes in ibrutinib-treated CLL (dated by TCRdb to the early 2020s). The library was prepared using the immunoSEQ multiplex PCR assay. In its TCRdb copy, this immuneACCESS table keeps in-frame sequences only and misses some clones. Where compared with another copy, unresolved V genes explain less than half of these, and the others have no known cause. This sample has around 70,000 clones in its table, and around 68% of those were observed once. The ten largest clones represent approximately 5% of the sample. The sample's time point label, decoded: approximately eleven months on ibrutinib. This specimen consisted of PBMCs, obtained after 12 months of ibrutinib treatment. The receptors derive from a human donor with chronic lymphocytic leukemia.

CDR3 in amino acids: CASSPGTHGQYF. The CDR3 bases are TGTGCCAGCAGTCCCGGGACCCACGGGCAGTACTTC. The V gene is TRBV28, the J gene TRBJ2-7; D may correspond to TRBD1 or TRBD2 (5 bases each). V gave up 5 bases and J gave up 9 bases, with 14 bases separating them. Germline values: CDR1 MDHEN, CDR2 SYDVKM. The CDR3 sequence is 12 residues long.

This clone has only a few counts. The chain couples TRBV11-2 to TRBJ1-6; 7 nucleotides agree with TRBD1. This CDR3 region has 15 residues. V dropped 1 base and J dropped 10; count of bases not matched to a gene: 7. Germline CDR1 and CDR2: SGHAT and FQNNGV. Written as DNA, the CDR3 is TGTGCCAGCAGCTTAGCCCCCTGGACAGGCTCACCCCTCCACTTT. Protein product: CASSLAPWTGSPLHF.

The chain is built from TRBV10-1 and TRBJ1-2, with a weak D call TRBD1 (6 bases). V lost 6 bases and J lost 2, with 16 bases in between. CDR3 length: 15 amino acids. The germline V gene encodes CDR1 WNHNN and CDR2 SYGVQD (reference sequence). This chain's CDR3 is CASRLSGTPNYGYTF. In DNA, the CDR3 is TGCGCCAGCAGGCTAAGCGGGACACCGAACTATGGCTACACCTTC.

This rearrangement joins TRBV5-4 to TRBJ1-2; the D gene is possibly TRBD1 (5 bases). Germline CDR1 reads SGHNT; CDR2 reads YYREEE (reference sequence). V dropped 3 bases and J dropped 0 bases, with 12 bases sitting between them. This CDR3 comprises 15 residues. CDR3 region: CASSSGLTTNYGYTF. The CDR3 region has the DNA TGTGCCAGCAGCTCGGGACTGACAACTAACTATGGCTACACCTTC.

This chain links TRBV6-1 with TRBJ1-3; possible D gene TRBD1, 6 bases. V lost 6 bases and J 4 bases, leaving 10 bases between the germline ends. The germline V gene has CDR1 MNHNS and CDR2 SASEGT. The length of the CDR3 is 13 residues. The CDR3 sequence is CASSGQRGNTIYF. In DNA, the CDR3 is TGTGCCAGCAGCGGACAGCGAGGAAACACCATATATTTT.

The chain carries TRBV5-6 and TRBJ1-5; tentative D call: TRBD1 (6 bases). Trimming took off 4 bases at V and 3 bases at J, with 14 bases between the two ends. The CDR3 extends over 15 amino acids. Germline loops: CDR1 SGHDT, CDR2 YYEEEE. The CDR3 loop is CASSPGWGLNQPQHF. Here the CDR3 DNA reads TGTGCCAGCAGCCCGGGTTGGGGGCTCAATCAGCCCCAGCATTTT.

In its sample, this clone was seen once. The chain employs TRBV20-1 and TRBJ1-1, with D possibly TRBD1 on 5 matching bases. The CDR3 is made up of 11 amino acids. V lost 6 bases and J 3 bases, leaving 8 bases between the germline ends. Germline CDR1 DFQATT, CDR2 SNEGSKA (reference sequence). The CDR3 sequence is CSAWGDTEAFF. For the CDR3, the DNA is TGCAGTGCCTGGGGGGACACTGAAGCTTTCTTT.

V is TRBV12-5 and J is TRBJ1-2; the D is unclear. This CDR3 has 15 amino acids. Looked up from germline, CDR1 is LGHNT and CDR2 is FRNRAP. Deletions cut 6 bases from V and 4 bases from J, with 18 bases between. The CDR3 spells CASGIANLRFYGYTF. In DNA form, the CDR3 reads TGTGCTAGTGGAATTGCCAATCTGAGGTTCTATGGCTACACCTTC.